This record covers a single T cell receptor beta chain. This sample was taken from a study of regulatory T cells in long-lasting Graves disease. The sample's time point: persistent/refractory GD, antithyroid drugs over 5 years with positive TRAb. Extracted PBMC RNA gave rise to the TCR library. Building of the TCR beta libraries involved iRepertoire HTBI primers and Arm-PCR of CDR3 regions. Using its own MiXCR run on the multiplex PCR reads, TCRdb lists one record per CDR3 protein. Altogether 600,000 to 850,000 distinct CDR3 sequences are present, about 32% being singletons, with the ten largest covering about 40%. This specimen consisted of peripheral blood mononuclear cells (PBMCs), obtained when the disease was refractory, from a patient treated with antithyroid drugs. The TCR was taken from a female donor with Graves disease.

This chain's CDR3 is CASSLEGSASTGELFF. Here the CDR3 DNA reads TGTGCCAGCAGCTTAGAAGGTTCGGCAAGCACCGGGGAGCTGTTTTTT. This chain joins TRBV13 and TRBJ2-2; D unresolved. Per the germline V gene, CDR1 is PRHDT and CDR2 is FYEKMQ (reference sequence). V lost 1 base to trimming and J lost 4 bases, with 13 bases between them. The CDR3 totals 16 residues.